The clone carrying this T cell receptor beta chain was detected a few times. This entry belongs to a study of T cells after yellow fever vaccination. Study details: The authors prepared low-cell-number fractions using SMART-Seq v4 Ultra Low Input.

Researchers made TCR cDNA using 5'RACE template switching, and this step added a universal primer site and UMIs. TCRdb reprocessed the 5' RACE reads via MiXCR and lists one record per CDR3 protein. Among some 390,000 distinct CDR3 sequences listed, around a sixth were seen once. V gave up 0 bases and J gave up 1 base, with 16 bases separating them. From germline, CDR1 is LNHNV and CDR2 YYDKDF (reference sequence). This CDR3 is 18 amino acids long. Specimen: PBMCs, collected before the yellow fever booster vaccination. This rearrangement joins TRBV15 to TRBJ1-5; maybe TRBD1 (5 bases). The receptor was derived from a man aged 18 to 35 who received the YFV17D yellow fever vaccine. The CDR3 region has the DNA TGTGCCACCAGCAGAGAGAAGGCAGGGCCTATAAGCAATCAGCCCCAGCATTTT. Translating gives CATSREKAGPISNQPQHF. Variable domain in full (rest from reference TRBV15 and TRBJ1-5): DAMVIQNPRYQVTQFGKPVTLSCSQTLNHNVMYWYQQKSSQAPKLLFHYYDKDFNNEADTPDNFQSRRPNTSFCFLDIRSPGLGDTAMYLCATSREKAGPISNQPQHFGDGTRLSIL.